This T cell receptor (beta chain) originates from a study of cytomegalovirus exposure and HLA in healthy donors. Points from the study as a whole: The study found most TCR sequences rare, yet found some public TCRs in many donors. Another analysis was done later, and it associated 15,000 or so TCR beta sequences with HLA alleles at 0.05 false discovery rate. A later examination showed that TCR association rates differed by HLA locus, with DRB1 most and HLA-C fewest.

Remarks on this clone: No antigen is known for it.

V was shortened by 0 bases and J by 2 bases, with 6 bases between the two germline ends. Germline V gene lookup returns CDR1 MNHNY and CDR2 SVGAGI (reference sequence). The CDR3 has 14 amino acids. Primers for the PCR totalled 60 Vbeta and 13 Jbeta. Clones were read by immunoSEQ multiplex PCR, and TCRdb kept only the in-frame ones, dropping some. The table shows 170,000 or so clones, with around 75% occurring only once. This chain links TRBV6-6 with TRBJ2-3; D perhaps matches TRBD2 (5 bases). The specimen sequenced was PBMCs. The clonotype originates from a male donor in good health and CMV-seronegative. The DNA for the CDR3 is TGTGCCAGCAGTTACTCGCGGGCCACAGATACGCAGTATTTT. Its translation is CASSYSRATDTQYF.